This TCR beta chain was recorded in a study of regulatory dendritic cells for organ transplantation. Method: immunoSEQ multiplex PCR; TCRdb's copy keeps in-frame clones and lacks some. The sample lists about 38,000 clones, 75% to 95% occurring once. This clone was seen just once. The CDR3 runs 15 residues. CDR1 LNHDA and CDR2 SQIVND come from the germline V gene (reference sequence). Deletions cut 3 bases from V and 0 bases from J, with 9 bases between. The sequence was obtained from a human donor in good health. J is TRBJ1-3 and V is TRBV19; D gene unclear. Source material: naive CD8+ T cells from blood. Subset noted: CD45RA+ naive T cells. The CDR3 sequence is CASSIRVGSGNTIYF. In nucleotides, the CDR3 is TGTGCCAGTAGTATCCGGGTAGGCTCTGGAAACACCATATATTTT.